The 17 T cell receptor beta chains in this list originate from one sample, sequenced in a study of blood T cells in healthy people across ages. The second PCR ran roughly 6 to 12 cycles with a sample-barcoded 5' primer and J-beta primers. In TCRdb, the 5' RACE reads were re-called with MiXCR into one record per CDR3 protein. The sample lists around 1.5 million distinct CDR3 sequences, roughly 40% seen once, with roughly 7.9% in the top ten. The sequencing input was blood. The receptor source for this set is a young woman in good health.

This chain links TRBV6-5 with TRBJ1-5; 12 bases are a match to TRBD1. This CDR3 region has 18 residues. Germline V gene data show CDR1 as MNHEY and CDR2 as SVGAGI. V trimming: 4 bases; J trimming: 0 bases; junction bases outside the gene matches: 7. The CDR3 bases are TGTGCCAGCAGTTCCGCCCAGGGACAGGGGGCTAGCAATCAGCCCCAGCATTTT. This sequence encodes CASSSAQGQGASNQPQHF.

The chain links TRBV13 to TRBJ2-1; D is ambiguous. The CDR3 has 15 residues. CDR1 is PRHDT, CDR2 FYEKMQ, per germline (reference sequence). V was shortened by 4 bases and J by 1 base, with 11 bases between the two germline ends. The chain's CDR3 is CASSSIAASYNEQFF. The DNA for the CDR3 is TGTGCCAGCAGCTCAATAGCCGCTTCCTACAATGAGCAGTTCTTC. Combining the CDR3 with reference TRBV13 and TRBJ2-1 gives the whole variable domain AAGVIQSPRHLIKEKRETATLKCYPIPRHDTVYWYQQGPGQDPQFLISFYEKMQSDKGSIPDRFSAQQFSDYHSELNMSSLELGDSALYFCASSSIAASYNEQFFGPGTRLTVL.

The count of this clonotype is one. This chain links TRBV6-6 with TRBJ1-5, with a weak D call TRBD1 (5 bases). This CDR3 is built from 17 residues. V lost 6 bases to trimming and J lost 0 bases, with 18 bases between them. Germline V lookup: CDR1 MNHNY, CDR2 SVGAGI (reference sequence). DNA for the CDR3: TGTGCCAGCAGGAGTAGGGACGGTCCCTATAGCAATCAGCCCCAGCATTTT. This gives the protein CASRSRDGPYSNQPQHF.

The chain recombines TRBV7-9 with TRBJ1-1; D remains unclear. This CDR3 is built from 16 residues. With 4 bases removed from V and 2 bases from J, the gap between germline ends came to 17 bases. Germline V CDR1 and CDR2: SEHNR, FQNEAQ (reference sequence). The CDR3 DNA follows: TGTGCCAGCAGCTCCGTGAGGACCCGGCAAAACACTGAAGCTTTCTTT. Translated: CASSSVRTRQNTEAFF.

V is TRBV6-2 or TRBV6-3 and J is TRBJ2-3, with TRBD2 as a possible D gene (5 bases). Trimming stripped 6 bases from V and 3 bases from J, with 22 bases between. The CDR3 spans 17 residues. In germline, CDR1 is MNHEY, CDR2 SVGEGT. CDR3 amino acids: CASSQTVKRAATDTQYF. CDR3 in DNA: TGTGCCAGCAGCCAAACGGTCAAGCGAGCGGCGACAGATACGCAGTATTTT.

The chain recombines TRBV7-8 with TRBJ1-2; unclear D gene. CDR1 and CDR2 from the germline V gene are SGHVS and FQNEAQ. The CDR3 runs 13 residues. V was trimmed by 7 bases and J by 8 bases, leaving 17 bases between them. The CDR3 coding sequence is TGTGCCAGCACCGCCTTGGAGGGTGGCGGCTACACCTTC. It codes for CASTALEGGGYTF.

The count of this clonotype is one. This clone may be a read error of a much larger clone one base away. This chain uses TRBV29-1 with TRBJ2-7, with D tentatively TRBD2 (5 bases). V lost 5 bases to trimming and J lost 0 bases, with 11 bases between them. CDR3 size: 13 residues. Germline values: CDR1 SQVTM, CDR2 ANQGSEA. As DNA, the CDR3 is TGCAGCGTTATGGAGCGGATCTCCTACGAGCAGTACTTC. Protein product: CSVMERISYEQYF.

This sequence joins TRBV6-1 and TRBJ1-5, with 9 bases aligning to TRBD1. The CDR3 is made up of 16 amino acids. J lost 7 bases, V lost 4 bases, and 11 bases had no gene match. In germline, CDR1 is MNHNS, CDR2 SASEGT. The CDR3 DNA is TGTGCCAGCAGTGCTCGACAGGGGGGCTTCGCGCAGCCCCAGCATTTT. This sequence encodes CASSARQGGFAQPQHF.

The rearrangement joins TRBV7-9 to TRBJ1-2; D unresolved. The CDR3 consists of 13 residues. CDR1 and CDR2 (germline): SEHNR, FQNEAQ (reference sequence). V lost 5 bases and J lost 4, with 11 bases in between. CDR3 nucleotide sequence: TGTGCCAGCAGCCGACCATTAGGCTATGGCTACACCTTC. Protein product: CASSRPLGYGYTF.

This clonotype was picked up a small number of times. The rearrangement links TRBV10-3 to TRBJ2-5; D may match TRBD1 or TRBD2 (6 bases each). V gave up 2 bases and J gave up 4 bases, with 11 bases separating them. The germline CDR1 and CDR2 sequences are ENHRY and SYGVKD. The CDR3 has 14 residues. The CDR3 nucleotides read TGTGCCATCAGTGAGCGGGGGCTAGCAGAGACCCAGTACTTC. Its translation is CAISERGLAETQYF.

The genes are TRBV29-1 and TRBJ2-7; TRBD1 aligns across 10 bases. The J call may be mistaken, given a closer DNA end match to TRBJ2-5. Germline values: CDR1 SQVTM, CDR2 ANQGSEA. CDR3 length: 12 amino acids. CDR3 amino acids: CCASGQGETQYF. CDR3 DNA: TGCTGCGCCTCGGGACAGGGGGAGACCCAGTACTTC.

V usage is TRBV12-3 or TRBV12-4 and J usage is TRBJ1-1; D uncertain. Between the trimmed V and J ends, which lost 6 bases and 4 bases, there was a span of 9 bases. The CDR3 covers 12 residues. The CDR3 DNA reads as TGTGCCAGCAGACATGTCGGCACTGAAGCTTTCTTT. It yields the protein CASRHVGTEAFF.

This clonotype was seen more than once but under ten times. Written as DNA, the CDR3 is TGTGCCAGCACCAACCCCACCCATGAGCAGTACTTC. As protein: CASTNPTHEQYF. The rearrangement uses TRBV6-5 and TRBJ2-5; D is ambiguous. The ends were cut back, 7 bases at V and 11 bases at J, with 17 bases in the middle. The CDR3 sequence is 12 residues long. CDR1 and CDR2 from the germline V gene are MNHEY and SVGAGI.

This clonotype showed up just a few times. V and J are TRBV19 and TRBJ2-1, with TRBD2 matching over 10 bases. The J segment lost 7 bases and the V segment lost 5 bases, leaving 8 bases of the junction unmatched. Germline loops: CDR1 LNHDA, CDR2 SQIVND (reference sequence). The CDR3 contains 15 residues. The CDR3 loop reads CASSPRTSGENEQFF. The CDR3 DNA is TGTGCCAGTAGTCCCAGGACTAGCGGAGAAAATGAGCAGTTCTTC. The full variable domain, its missing parts supplied by reference TRBV19 and TRBJ2-1, is DGGITQSPKYLFRKEGQNVTLSCEQNLNHDAMYWYRQDPGQGLRLIYYSQIVNDFQKGDIAEGYSVSREKKESFPLTVTSAQKNPTAFYLCASSPRTSGENEQFFGPGTRLTVL.

Ten or more counts support this clonotype. This may come from a read error, since a much larger clone is one base off. The V gene is TRBV2, the J gene TRBJ2-3, with TRBD2 matching 9 bases. Germline V CDR1 and CDR2: SNHLY, FYNNEI. The CDR3 totals 11 residues. The CDR3 sequence is CAAGGTDTQYF. CDR3 nucleotides: TGCGCGGCGGGGGGGACAGATACGCAGTATTTT. The full variable domain, completed using reference TRBV2 and TRBJ2-3, is EPEVTQTPSHQVTQMGQEVILRCVPISNHLYFYWYRQILGQKVEFLVSFYNNEISEKSEIFDDQFSVERPDGSNFTLKIRSTKLEDSAMYFCAAGGTDTQYFGPGTRLTVL.

This clonotype has a handful of counts. The V and J genes are TRBV12-3 or TRBV12-4 and TRBJ1-2; no clear D. The V end was cut by 6 bases, the J end by 0 bases, with 8 bases between. This CDR3 spans 13 amino acids. CDR3 DNA sequence: TGTGCCAGCAGCCAGGACCCTAACTATGGCTACACCTTC. It is translated as CASSQDPNYGYTF.

The CDR3 sequence: CASSPSDGAGELFF. The DNA for the CDR3 is TGTGCCAGCAGCCCCTCCGACGGGGCCGGGGAGCTGTTTTTT. The chain joins TRBV7-2 to TRBJ2-2; the D gene is possibly TRBD2 (5 bases). CDR1 and CDR2 (germline): SGHTA, FQGNSA. Deletions cut 5 bases from V and 6 bases from J, with 13 bases between. The length of the CDR3 is 14 residues.